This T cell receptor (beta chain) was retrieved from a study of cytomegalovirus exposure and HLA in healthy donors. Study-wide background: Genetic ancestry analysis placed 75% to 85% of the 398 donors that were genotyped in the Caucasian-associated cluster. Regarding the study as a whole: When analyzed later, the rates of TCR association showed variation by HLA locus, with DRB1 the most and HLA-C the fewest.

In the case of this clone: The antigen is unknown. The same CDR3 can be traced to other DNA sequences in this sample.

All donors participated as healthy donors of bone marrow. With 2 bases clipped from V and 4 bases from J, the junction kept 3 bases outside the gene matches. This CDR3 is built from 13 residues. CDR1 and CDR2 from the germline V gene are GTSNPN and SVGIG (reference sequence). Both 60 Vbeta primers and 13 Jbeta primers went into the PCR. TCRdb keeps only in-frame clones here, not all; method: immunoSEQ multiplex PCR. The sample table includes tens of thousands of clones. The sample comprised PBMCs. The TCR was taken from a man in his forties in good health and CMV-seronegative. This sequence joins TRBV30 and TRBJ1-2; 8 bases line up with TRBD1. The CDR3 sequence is CAWSRDRPYGYTF. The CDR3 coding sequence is TGTGCCTGGAGTAGGGACAGGCCCTATGGCTACACCTTC.